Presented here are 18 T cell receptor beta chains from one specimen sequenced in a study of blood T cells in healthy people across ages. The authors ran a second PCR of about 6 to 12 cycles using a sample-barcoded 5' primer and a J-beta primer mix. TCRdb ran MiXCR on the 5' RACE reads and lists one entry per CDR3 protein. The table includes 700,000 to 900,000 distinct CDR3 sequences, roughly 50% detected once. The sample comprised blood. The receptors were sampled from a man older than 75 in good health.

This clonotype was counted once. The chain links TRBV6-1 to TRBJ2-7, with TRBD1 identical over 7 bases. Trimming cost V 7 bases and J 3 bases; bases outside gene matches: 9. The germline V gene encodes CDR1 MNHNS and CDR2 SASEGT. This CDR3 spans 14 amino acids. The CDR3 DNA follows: TGTGCCAGCATGCTACAGGGGTGGGGCTACGAGCAGTACTTC. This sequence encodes CASMLQGWGYEQYF.

The CDR3 loop is CASSGDSGLGYGYTF. The CDR3 DNA is TGCGCCAGCAGCGGGGACAGCGGGCTGGGCTATGGCTACACCTTC. The chain recombines TRBV5-1 with TRBJ1-2, with TRBD1 matching 7 bases. Germline loops: CDR1 SGHRS, CDR2 YFSETQ. V shed 4 bases and J 4 bases; nucleotides not matched to a gene: 10. This CDR3 comprises 15 residues.

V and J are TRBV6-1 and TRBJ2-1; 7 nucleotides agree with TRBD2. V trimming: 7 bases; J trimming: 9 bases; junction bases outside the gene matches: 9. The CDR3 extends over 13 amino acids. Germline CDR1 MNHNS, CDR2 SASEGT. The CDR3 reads CASTVARGCEQFF. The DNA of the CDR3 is TGTGCCAGCACCGTGGCGCGGGGGTGTGAGCAGTTCTTC.

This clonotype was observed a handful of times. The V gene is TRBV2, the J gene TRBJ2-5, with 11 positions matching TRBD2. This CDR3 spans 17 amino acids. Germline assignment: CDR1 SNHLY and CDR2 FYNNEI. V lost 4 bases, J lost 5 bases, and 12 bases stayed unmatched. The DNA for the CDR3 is TGTGCCAGCAGTGCCCGACTAGCGGGAACCCAGGGGGAGACCCAGTACTTC. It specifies CASSARLAGTQGETQYF.

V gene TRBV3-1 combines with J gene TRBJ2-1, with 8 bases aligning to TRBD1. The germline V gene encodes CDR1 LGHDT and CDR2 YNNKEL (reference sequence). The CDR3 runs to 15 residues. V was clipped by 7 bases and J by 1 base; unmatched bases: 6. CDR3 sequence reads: CASTSGGGSYNEQFF. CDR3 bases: TGTGCCAGCACCTCAGGGGGCGGATCCTACAATGAGCAGTTCTTC.

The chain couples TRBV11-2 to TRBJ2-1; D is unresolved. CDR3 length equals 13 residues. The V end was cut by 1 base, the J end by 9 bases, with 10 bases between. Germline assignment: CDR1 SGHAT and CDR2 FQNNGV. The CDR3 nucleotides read TGTGCCAGCAGCTTAGCCGGAACGGGTGAGCAGTTCTTC. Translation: CASSLAGTGEQFF.

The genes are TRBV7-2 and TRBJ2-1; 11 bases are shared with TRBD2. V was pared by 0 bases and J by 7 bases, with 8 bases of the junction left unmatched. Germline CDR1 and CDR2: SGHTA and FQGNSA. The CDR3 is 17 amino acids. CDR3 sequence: CASSLALLAGVGNEQFF. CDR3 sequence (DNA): TGTGCCAGCAGCTTAGCCTTACTAGCGGGAGTAGGAAATGAGCAGTTCTTC.

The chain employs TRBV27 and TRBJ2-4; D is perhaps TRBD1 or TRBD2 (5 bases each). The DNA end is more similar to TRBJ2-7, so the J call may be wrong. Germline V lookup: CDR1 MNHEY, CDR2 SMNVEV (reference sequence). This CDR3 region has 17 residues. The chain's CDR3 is CASSLKGRATGGYEQYF. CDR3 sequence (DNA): TGTGCCAGCAGTTTAAAGGGCAGGGCCACTGGAGGCTACGAGCAGTACTTC.

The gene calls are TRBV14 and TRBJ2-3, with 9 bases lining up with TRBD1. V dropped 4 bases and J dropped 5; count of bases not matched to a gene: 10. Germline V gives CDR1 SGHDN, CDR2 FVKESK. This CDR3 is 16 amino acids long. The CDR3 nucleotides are TGTGCCAGCAGCCCCCTGGGAGGGACAGGGCGAGATACGCAGTATTTT. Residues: CASSPLGGTGRDTQYF.

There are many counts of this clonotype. The CDR3 reads CASSVQGYEQYF. Here the CDR3 DNA reads TGTGCCAGCAGTGTACAGGGTTACGAGCAGTACTTC. V usage is TRBV25-1 and J usage is TRBJ2-7; D is possibly TRBD1 (6 bases). CDR3 length: 12 residues. CDR1 is MGHDK, CDR2 SYGVNS, per germline. V lost 4 bases and J 4 bases, leaving 8 bases between the germline ends.

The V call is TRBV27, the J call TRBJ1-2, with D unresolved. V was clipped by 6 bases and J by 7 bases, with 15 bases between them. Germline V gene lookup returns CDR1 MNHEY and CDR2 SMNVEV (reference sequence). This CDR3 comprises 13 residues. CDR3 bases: TGTGCCAGCAGCACTATAGGGTCGAGTGGCTACACCTTC. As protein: CASSTIGSSGYTF.

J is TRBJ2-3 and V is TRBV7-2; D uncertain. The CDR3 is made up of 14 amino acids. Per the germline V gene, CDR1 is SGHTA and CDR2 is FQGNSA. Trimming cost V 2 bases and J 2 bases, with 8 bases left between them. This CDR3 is CASSLMRNTDTQYF. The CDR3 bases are TGTGCCAGCAGCTTAATGCGCAACACAGATACGCAGTATTTT.

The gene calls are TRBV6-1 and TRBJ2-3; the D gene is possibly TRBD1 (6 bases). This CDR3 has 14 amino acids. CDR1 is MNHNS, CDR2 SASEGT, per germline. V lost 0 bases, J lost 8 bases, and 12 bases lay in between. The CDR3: CASSEAAGAGTQYF. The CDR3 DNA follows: TGTGCCAGCAGTGAAGCGGCAGGGGCGGGTACGCAGTATTTT.

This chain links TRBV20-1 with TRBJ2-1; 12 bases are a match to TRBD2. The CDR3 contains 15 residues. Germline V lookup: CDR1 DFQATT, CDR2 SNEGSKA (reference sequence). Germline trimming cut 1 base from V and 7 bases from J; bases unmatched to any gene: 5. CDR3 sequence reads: CSARGASGRENEQFF. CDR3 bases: TGCAGTGCTAGAGGGGCTAGCGGGAGGGAGAATGAGCAGTTCTTC.

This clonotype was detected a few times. Here the CDR3 DNA reads TGCAGCGTTCAATCTGACCCGCCCGGGAGTGGCTACACCTTC. Translation gives CSVQSDPPGSGYTF. This chain joins TRBV29-1 and TRBJ1-2; D is ambiguous. The germline CDR1 and CDR2 sequences are SQVTM and ANQGSEA. There are 14 residues in the CDR3. V lost 5 bases and J lost 7, with 20 bases in between.

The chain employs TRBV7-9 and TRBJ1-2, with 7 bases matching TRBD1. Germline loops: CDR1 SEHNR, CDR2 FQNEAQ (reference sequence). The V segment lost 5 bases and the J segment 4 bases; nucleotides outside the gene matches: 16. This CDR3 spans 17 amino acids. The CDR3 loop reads CASSPSTATGSIYGYTF. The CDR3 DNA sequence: TGTGCCAGCAGCCCATCAACCGCGACAGGGTCCATCTATGGCTACACCTTC.

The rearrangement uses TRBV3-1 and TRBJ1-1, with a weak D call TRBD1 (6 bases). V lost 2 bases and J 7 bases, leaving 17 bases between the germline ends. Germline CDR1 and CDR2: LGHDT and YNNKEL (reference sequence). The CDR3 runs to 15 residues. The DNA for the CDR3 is TGTGCCAGCAGCCAACGCCCAGGGGAAGGAAATGAAGCTTTCTTT. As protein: CASSQRPGEGNEAFF. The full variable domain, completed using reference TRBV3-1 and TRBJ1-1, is DTAVSQTPKYLVTQMGNDKSIKCEQNLGHDTMYWYKQDSKKFLKIMFSYNNKELIINETVPNRFSPKSPDKAHLNLHINSLELGDSAVYFCASSQRPGEGNEAFFGQGTRLTVV.

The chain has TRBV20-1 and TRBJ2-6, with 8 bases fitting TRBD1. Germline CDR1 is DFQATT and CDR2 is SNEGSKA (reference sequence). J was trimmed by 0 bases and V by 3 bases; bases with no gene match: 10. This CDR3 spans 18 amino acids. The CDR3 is CSARGGDRITSGANVLTF. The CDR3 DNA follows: TGCAGTGCTAGGGGCGGGGACAGGATTACCTCTGGGGCCAACGTCCTGACTTTC.